Detailed here is one T cell receptor (beta chain). The antigen is not known. Germline CDR1 is ENHRY and CDR2 is SYGVKD. V gave up 3 bases and J gave up 11 bases, with 8 bases separating them. CDR3 length: 11 amino acids. The study ran its PCR with 60 Vbeta and 13 Jbeta primers. Assay: immunoSEQ multiplex PCR; the TCRdb copy retains only in-frame clones and omits some. The sample has 60,000 to 75,000 clones, under 85% seen once. The source of the sample is a study of cytomegalovirus exposure and HLA in healthy donors. Study-wide points: When a later analysis compared HLA-associated TCR beta chains with equally common others, the HLA-associated chains turned out to be more clonally expanded and to have lower generation probabilities. A classifier reportedly called cytomegalovirus status with high sensitivity and specificity.

The sequence was collected from a woman aged 60-75 years in good health and CMV-seropositive. The chain combines TRBV10-3 with TRBJ1-5; unclear D gene. Sequenced: PBMCs. This chain's CDR3 is CAISDGWAQHF. Here the CDR3 DNA reads TGTGCCATCAGTGACGGGTGGGCCCAGCATTTT.